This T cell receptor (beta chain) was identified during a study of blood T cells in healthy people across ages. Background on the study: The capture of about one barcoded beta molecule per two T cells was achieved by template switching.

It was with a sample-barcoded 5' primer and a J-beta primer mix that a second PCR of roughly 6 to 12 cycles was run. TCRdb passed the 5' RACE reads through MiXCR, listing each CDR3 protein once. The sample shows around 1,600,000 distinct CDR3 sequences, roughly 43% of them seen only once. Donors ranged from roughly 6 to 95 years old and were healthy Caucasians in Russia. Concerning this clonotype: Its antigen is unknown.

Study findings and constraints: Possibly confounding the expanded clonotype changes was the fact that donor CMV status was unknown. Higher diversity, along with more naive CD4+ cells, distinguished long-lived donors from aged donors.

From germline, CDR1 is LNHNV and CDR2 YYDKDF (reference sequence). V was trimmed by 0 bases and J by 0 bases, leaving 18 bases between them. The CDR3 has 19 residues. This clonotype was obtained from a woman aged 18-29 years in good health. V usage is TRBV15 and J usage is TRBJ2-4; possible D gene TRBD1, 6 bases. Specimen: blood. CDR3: CATSRDQGTGKLAKNIQYF. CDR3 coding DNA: TGTGCCACCAGCAGAGACCAAGGAACAGGGAAACTAGCCAAAAACATTCAGTACTTC.